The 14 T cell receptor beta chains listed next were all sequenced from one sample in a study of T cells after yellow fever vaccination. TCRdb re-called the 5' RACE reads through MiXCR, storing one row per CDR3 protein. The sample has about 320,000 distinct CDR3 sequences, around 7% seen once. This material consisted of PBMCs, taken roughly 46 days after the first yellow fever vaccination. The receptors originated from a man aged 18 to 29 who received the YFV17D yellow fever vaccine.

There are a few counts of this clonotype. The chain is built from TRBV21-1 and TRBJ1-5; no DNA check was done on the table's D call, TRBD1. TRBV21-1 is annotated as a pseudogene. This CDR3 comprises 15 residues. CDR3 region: CASSESQGVYQPQHF. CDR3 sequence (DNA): TGTGCCAGCAGCGAATCACAGGGGGTGTATCAGCCCCAGCATTTT.

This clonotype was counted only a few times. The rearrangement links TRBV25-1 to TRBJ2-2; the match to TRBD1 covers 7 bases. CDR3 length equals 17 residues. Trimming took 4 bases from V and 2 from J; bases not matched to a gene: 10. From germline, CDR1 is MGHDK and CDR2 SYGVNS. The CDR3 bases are TGTGCCAGCAGTGTGATCGACAGGGCACCCAACACCGGGGAGCTGTTTTTT. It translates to CASSVIDRAPNTGELFF.

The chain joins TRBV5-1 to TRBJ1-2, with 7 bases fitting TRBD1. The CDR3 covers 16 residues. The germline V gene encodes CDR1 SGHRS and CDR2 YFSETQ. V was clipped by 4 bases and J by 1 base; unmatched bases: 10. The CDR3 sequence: CASSPRGQEINYGYTF. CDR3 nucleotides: TGCGCCAGCAGCCCAAGAGGACAGGAAATTAACTATGGCTACACCTTC. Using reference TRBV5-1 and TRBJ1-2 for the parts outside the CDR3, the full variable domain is KAGVTQTPRYLIKTRGQQVTLSCSPISGHRSVSWYQQTPGQGLQFLFEYFSETQRNKGNFPGRFSGRQFSNSRSEMNVSTLELGDSALYLCASSPRGQEINYGYTFGSGTRLTVV.

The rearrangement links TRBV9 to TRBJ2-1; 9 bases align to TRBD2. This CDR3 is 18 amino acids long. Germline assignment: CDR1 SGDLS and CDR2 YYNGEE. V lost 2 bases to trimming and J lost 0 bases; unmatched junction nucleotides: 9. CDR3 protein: CASSVDLAGTSSYNEQFF. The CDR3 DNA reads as TGTGCCAGCAGCGTTGACCTAGCGGGGACGAGCTCCTACAATGAGCAGTTCTTC. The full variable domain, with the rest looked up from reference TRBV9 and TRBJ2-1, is DSGVTQTPKHLITATGQRVTLRCSPRSGDLSVYWYQQSLDQGLQFLIQYYNGEERAKGNILERFSAQQFPDLHSELNLSSLELGDSALYFCASSVDLAGTSSYNEQFFGPGTRLTVL.

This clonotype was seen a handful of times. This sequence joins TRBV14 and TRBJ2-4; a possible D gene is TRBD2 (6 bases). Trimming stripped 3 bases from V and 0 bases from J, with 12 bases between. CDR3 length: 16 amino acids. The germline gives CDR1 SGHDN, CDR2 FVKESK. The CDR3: CASSQWRVKAKNIQYF. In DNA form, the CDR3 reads TGTGCCAGCAGCCAGTGGAGGGTAAAAGCCAAAAACATTCAGTACTTC. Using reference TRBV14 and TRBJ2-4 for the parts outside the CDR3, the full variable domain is EAGVTQFPSHSVIEKGQTVTLRCDPISGHDNLYWYRRVMGKEIKFLLHFVKESKQDESGMPNNRFLAERTGGTYSTLKVQPAELEDSGVYFCASSQWRVKAKNIQYFGAGTRLSVL.

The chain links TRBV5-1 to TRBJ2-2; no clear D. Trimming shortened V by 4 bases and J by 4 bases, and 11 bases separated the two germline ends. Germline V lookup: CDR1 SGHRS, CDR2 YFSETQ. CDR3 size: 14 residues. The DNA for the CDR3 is TGCGCCAGCAGCGACGGTTCGGCCACCGGGGAGCTGTTTTTT. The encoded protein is CASSDGSATGELFF.

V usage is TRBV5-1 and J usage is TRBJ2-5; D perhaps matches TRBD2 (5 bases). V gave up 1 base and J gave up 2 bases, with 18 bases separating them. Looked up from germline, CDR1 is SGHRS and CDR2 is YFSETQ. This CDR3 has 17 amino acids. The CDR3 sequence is CASSLLEDDGVQETQYF. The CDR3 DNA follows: TGCGCCAGCAGCTTGTTGGAGGACGATGGGGTACAAGAGACCCAGTACTTC. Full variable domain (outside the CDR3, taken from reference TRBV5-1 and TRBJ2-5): KAGVTQTPRYLIKTRGQQVTLSCSPISGHRSVSWYQQTPGQGLQFLFEYFSETQRNKGNFPGRFSGRQFSNSRSEMNVSTLELGDSALYLCASSLLEDDGVQETQYFGPGTRLLVL.

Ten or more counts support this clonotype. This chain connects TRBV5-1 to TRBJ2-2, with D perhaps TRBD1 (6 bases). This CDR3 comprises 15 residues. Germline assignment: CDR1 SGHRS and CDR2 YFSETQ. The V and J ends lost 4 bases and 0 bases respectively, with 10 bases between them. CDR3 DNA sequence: TGCGCCAGCAGCACGGGACACACGAACACCGGGGAGCTGTTTTTT. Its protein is CASSTGHTNTGELFF. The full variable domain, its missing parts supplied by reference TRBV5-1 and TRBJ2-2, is KAGVTQTPRYLIKTRGQQVTLSCSPISGHRSVSWYQQTPGQGLQFLFEYFSETQRNKGNFPGRFSGRQFSNSRSEMNVSTLELGDSALYLCASSTGHTNTGELFFGEGSRLTVL.

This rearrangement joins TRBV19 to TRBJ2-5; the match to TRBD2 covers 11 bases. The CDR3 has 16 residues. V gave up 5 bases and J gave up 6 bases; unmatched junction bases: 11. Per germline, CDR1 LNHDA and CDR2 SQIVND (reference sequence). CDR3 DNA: TGTGCCAGTAGTCTCTCTAGCGGGGGGACGTGGAAGACCCAGTACTTC. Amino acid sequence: CASSLSSGGTWKTQYF.

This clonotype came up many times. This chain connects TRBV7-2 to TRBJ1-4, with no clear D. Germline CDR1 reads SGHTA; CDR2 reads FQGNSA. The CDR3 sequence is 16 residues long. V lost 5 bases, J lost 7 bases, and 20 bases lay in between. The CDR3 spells CASSLFGRSGGEKLFF. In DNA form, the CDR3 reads TGTGCCAGCAGCCTATTTGGAAGGTCCGGAGGTGAAAAACTGTTTTTT.

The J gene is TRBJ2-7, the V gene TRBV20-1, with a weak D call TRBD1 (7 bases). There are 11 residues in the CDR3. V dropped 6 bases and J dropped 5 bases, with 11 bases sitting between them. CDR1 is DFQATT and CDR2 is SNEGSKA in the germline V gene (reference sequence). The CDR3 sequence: CSAGGQNEQYF. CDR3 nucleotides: TGCAGTGCGGGGGGACAGAACGAGCAGTACTTC.

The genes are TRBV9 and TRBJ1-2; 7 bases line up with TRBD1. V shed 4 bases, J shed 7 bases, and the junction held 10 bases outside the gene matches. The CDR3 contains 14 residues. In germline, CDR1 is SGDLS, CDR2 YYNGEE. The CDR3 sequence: CASSTESQGFGYTF. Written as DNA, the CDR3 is TGTGCCAGCAGCACCGAATCACAGGGGTTTGGCTACACCTTC.

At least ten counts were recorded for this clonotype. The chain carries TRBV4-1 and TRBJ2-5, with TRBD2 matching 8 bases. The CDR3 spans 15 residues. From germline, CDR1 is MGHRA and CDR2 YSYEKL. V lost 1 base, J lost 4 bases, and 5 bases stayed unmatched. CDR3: CASSQARGGGETQYF. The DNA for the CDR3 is TGCGCCAGCAGCCAAGCACGGGGGGGCGGAGAGACCCAGTACTTC.

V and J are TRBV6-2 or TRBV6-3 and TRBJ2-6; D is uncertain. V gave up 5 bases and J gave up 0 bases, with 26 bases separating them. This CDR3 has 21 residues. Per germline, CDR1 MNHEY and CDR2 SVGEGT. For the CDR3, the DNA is TGTGCCAGCAGTCGGAAATCCCAATGGGCCGGCAAGGACTCTGGGGCCAACGTCCTGACTTTC. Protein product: CASSRKSQWAGKDSGANVLTF.